These T cell receptor beta chains were read from a single sample in a study of T cells in Graves' hyperthyroidism and ophthalmopathy. TCRdb passed the multiplex PCR reads through MiXCR, listing each CDR3 protein once. The data show under 350,000 distinct CDR3 sequences, roughly 15% seen once. Sequences were obtained from blood. The receptors come from a woman aged 40 to 50 with Graves' hyperthyroidism. Each CDR3 is given without its conserved first and last residue. A D gene is named only where the DNA matches it firmly.

v_call d_call cdr3_aa
TRBV2 - ASSDFSYNEQF
TRBV24-1 - ATSDSPGQETQY
TRBV18 - ASSPPGLNSYEQY
TRBV18 TRBD2 ASSSTSGYNEQF
TRBV2 - ASSEVRVAGANVLT
TRBV7-8 - ASSLFGGLRQETQY
TRBV7-2 - ASSFAGGNFEAF
TRBV24-1 - ATSDTGFDEQF
TRBV28 - ASSPPVRGNEQF
TRBV4-1 TRBD1 ASSIGTGLRAEAF
TRBV29-1 - SVVTLGTEETQY
TRBV7-9 - ASSPLPEAF
TRBV28 - ASSGRGLGTGELF
TRBV5-6 TRBD1 ASSLGTGEKLF
TRBV29-1 - SVVPAAVNTEAF
TRBV19 TRBD2 ASSWRESANTQY
TRBV2 TRBD1 ATEDRGRVSRY
TRBV11-2 - ASSLVAYEKLF
TRBV11-2 - ASSLRTQY
TRBV28 - ASTPTGGVNTEAF
TRBV5-1 - ASSSVGELF
TRBV30 - AWSVDSNQPQH
TRBV3-1 TRBD1 ASEQGAEAF
TRBV19 - ASSTRIRETQY
TRBV15 - ATSSDSQETQY
TRBV7-2 - ASSLTGTVSGNTIY
TRBV20-1 - SARDRGEAPEAF
TRBV2 TRBD1 ASRTGTGGRLDGYT
TRBV19 TRBD2 ASSLAGGRYNEQF
TRBV27 - ASRSTLGSYEQY
TRBV28 - ASSTPELSGNTEAF
TRBV11-2 - ASSFQEGGHTPLH
TRBV15 - ATSRDWGRGGTDTQY
TRBV11-2 - ASSLTENTEAF
TRBV29-1 - SVEEGDRSRRGYT
TRBV6-5 TRBD1 ASSYSGTGTDTQY
TRBV7-2 - ASSFVGRTNTEAF
TRBV7-9 - ASSPRGTGSGYT
TRBV12-3/TRBV12-4 - ASSLRAGSSYEQY
TRBV24-1 TRBD2 ATRPGLAIHEQF
TRBV15 - ATSRDPGTYEQY
TRBV11-2 - ASKRTIYNEQF
TRBV20-1 TRBD1 SASRDSLWLGGQETQY
TRBV7-9 - ASSLVPGEKLF
TRBV5-1 TRBD1 ASREYLQGPVLTDTQY
TRBV6-5 - ASSYSRVSGPYNEQF
TRBV5-8 - ASSSGLFSQPQH
TRBV29-1 - SVRPGTIYEQY
TRBV3-1 - ASSPLLSSYEQY
TRBV19 TRBD2 ASSIVPSGNTGELF
TRBV7-2 TRBD1 ASSFARGTGTYGYT